This TCR beta chain appears in the sequencing data of a study of T-cell reconstitution after alpha-beta-depleted transplantation in children. V lost 0 bases, J lost 8 bases, and 22 bases stayed unmatched. CDR3 size: 21 residues. Germline assignment: CDR1 SGHRS and CDR2 YFSETQ. Unique molecular identifiers were used to barcode this TCRbeta library. MiXCR, run by TCRdb on the PCR reads, gives a single entry per CDR3 protein. This sample carries 450,000 to 500,000 distinct CDR3 sequences, 12% of them seen once, and the ten largest clones take about 5.6%. This clonotype was seen ten or more times. The input for sequencing was PBMCs from the stem cell graft donor, taken from the stem cell graft. The V gene is TRBV5-1, the J gene TRBJ1-4; 10 nucleotides match TRBD1. The clonotype was recovered from a human donor who donated a stem cell graft to a child with combined immunodeficiency. As DNA, the CDR3 is TGCGCCAGCAGCTTGGTCGCCTGTTTGCGTGCGACAGGGGGCGTTCGGGAAAAACTGTTTTTT. Its translation: CASSLVACLRATGGVREKLFF. The whole variable domain, remainder taken from reference TRBV5-1 and TRBJ1-4, is KAGVTQTPRYLIKTRGQQVTLSCSPISGHRSVSWYQQTPGQGLQFLFEYFSETQRNKGNFPGRFSGRQFSNSRSEMNVSTLELGDSALYLCASSLVACLRATGGVREKLFFGSGTQLSVL.